The rows below give T cell receptor beta chains drawn from one sample of a study of post-analysis software for immune sequencing data. TCRdb fed the PCR reads into MiXCR, producing one record per CDR3 protein. The sample has roughly 540,000 distinct CDR3 sequences, roughly 34% seen once. The sample taken for sequencing was blood. Receptors were obtained from a girl younger than 18 with multiple sclerosis. The CDR3 runs from the conserved cysteine through the conserved F or W. D genes are given only for firm matches. Clone sizes are given selectively: once, few, many, or a class where the clone is expanded.

d_call: NA
j_call: TRBJ1-1
v_call: TRBV7-2
cdr3_length: 13
clone_size: few
cdr3_nt: TGTGCCAGCGGCTCTGGGGGGGGTACTGAAGCTTTCTTT
cdr3_aa: CASGSGGGTEAFF

d_call: TRBD2
j_call: TRBJ2-7
v_call: TRBV20-1
cdr3_length: 15
clone_size: few
cdr3_nt: TGCAGTGCTAGAGAGCAACTAGCGGGGGCATGGGAGCAGTACTTC
cdr3_aa: CSAREQLAGAWEQYF

d_call: NA
j_call: TRBJ1-3
v_call: TRBV7-2
cdr3_length: 16
clone_size: NA
cdr3_nt: TGTGCCAGCAGCTGGGCGACAGTTTTCTCTGGAAACACCATATATTTT
cdr3_aa: CASSWATVFSGNTIYF

d_call: TRBD2
j_call: TRBJ2-3
v_call: TRBV6-5
cdr3_length: 16
clone_size: NA
cdr3_nt: TGTGCCAGCGGCGCCCTAGCGGGGCCTAGCACAGGTACGCAGTATTTT
cdr3_aa: CASGALAGPSTGTQYF

d_call: NA
j_call: TRBJ1-5
v_call: TRBV29-1
cdr3_length: 13
clone_size: NA
cdr3_nt: TGCAGCGTTCTGGCGGGCAAAAATCAGCCCCAGCATTTT
cdr3_aa: CSVLAGKNQPQHF

d_call: TRBD1
j_call: TRBJ2-5
v_call: TRBV5-6
cdr3_length: 16
clone_size: NA
cdr3_nt: TGTGCCAGCAGCAGTTCAGACAGGGGGCGTACAGAGACCCAGTACTTC
cdr3_aa: CASSSSDRGRTETQYF

d_call: NA
j_call: TRBJ2-1
v_call: TRBV9
cdr3_length: 15
clone_size: NA
cdr3_nt: TGTGCCAGCAGCGTAGAAGACGGCTTCGCGTCTGAGCAGTTCTTC
cdr3_aa: CASSVEDGFASEQFF

d_call: TRBD2
j_call: TRBJ2-3
v_call: TRBV5-1
cdr3_length: 17
clone_size: NA
cdr3_nt: TGCGCCAGCAGCCCGTACGGACTAGCGGCGTTCACAGATACGCAGTATTTT
cdr3_aa: CASSPYGLAAFTDTQYF

d_call: NA
j_call: TRBJ2-2
v_call: TRBV6-1
cdr3_length: 14
clone_size: NA
cdr3_nt: TGTGCCAGCAGTGAAGGGGTGAACACCGGGGAGCTGTTTTTT
cdr3_aa: CASSEGVNTGELFF

d_call: TRBD1
j_call: TRBJ1-2
v_call: TRBV7-9
cdr3_length: 17
clone_size: NA
cdr3_nt: TGTGCCAGCAGCCAAGGACAGGGGAGTCTTATTGACTATGGCTACACCTTC
cdr3_aa: CASSQGQGSLIDYGYTF

d_call: NA
j_call: TRBJ2-2
v_call: TRBV27
cdr3_length: 15
clone_size: NA
cdr3_nt: TGTGCCAGCAGCGGGACCTTATTTAGGACCGGGGAGCTGTTTTTT
cdr3_aa: CASSGTLFRTGELFF

d_call: NA
j_call: TRBJ2-2
v_call: TRBV7-9
cdr3_length: 10
clone_size: NA
cdr3_nt: TGTGCCAGCAGCGGAGGGGAGCTGTTTTTT
cdr3_aa: CASSGGELFF

d_call: NA
j_call: TRBJ1-5
v_call: TRBV20-1
cdr3_length: 15
clone_size: NA
cdr3_nt: TGCAGTGCTAGAGATCTCGGAACGGTCAATCAGCCCCAGCATTTT
cdr3_aa: CSARDLGTVNQPQHF

d_call: NA
j_call: TRBJ2-4
v_call: TRBV27
cdr3_length: 20
clone_size: NA
cdr3_nt: TGTGCCAGCAGTTTACTGGCGGAAGGGATAACCAGTAGCGCCAAAAACATTCAGTACTTC
cdr3_aa: CASSLLAEGITSSAKNIQYF

d_call: NA
j_call: TRBJ1-1
v_call: TRBV6-5
cdr3_length: 16
clone_size: NA
cdr3_nt: TGTGCCAGCAGTCAGGGCGAGGCGAAGGGGTACACTGAAGCTTTCTTT
cdr3_aa: CASSQGEAKGYTEAFF

d_call: NA
j_call: TRBJ1-2
v_call: TRBV6-5
cdr3_length: 13
clone_size: few
cdr3_nt: TGTGCCAGCAGGCGTACAGGGTCAGGCGGCTACACCTTC
cdr3_aa: CASRRTGSGGYTF

d_call: TRBD1
j_call: TRBJ1-1
v_call: TRBV25-1
cdr3_length: 14
clone_size: NA
cdr3_nt: TGTGCCAGCAGTGAGGGGGGACAGTACACTGAAGCTTTCTTT
cdr3_aa: CASSEGGQYTEAFF

d_call: NA
j_call: TRBJ1-2
v_call: TRBV12-3/TRBV12-4
cdr3_length: 14
clone_size: NA
cdr3_nt: TGTGCCAGCAGTTCGGGCCGGACCCTCTATGGCTACACCTTC
cdr3_aa: CASSSGRTLYGYTF

d_call: NA
j_call: TRBJ2-6
v_call: TRBV5-1
cdr3_length: 17
clone_size: NA
cdr3_nt: TGCGCCAGCAGCTTGAACGTAGGCCTCTCTGGGGCCAACGTCCTGACTTTC
cdr3_aa: CASSLNVGLSGANVLTF

d_call: NA
j_call: TRBJ2-6
v_call: TRBV5-1
cdr3_length: 14
clone_size: NA
cdr3_nt: TGCGCCAGCAGCTTGGGGGGCAGGGCCAACGTCCTGACTTTC
cdr3_aa: CASSLGGRANVLTF

d_call: NA
j_call: TRBJ1-1
v_call: TRBV29-1
cdr3_length: 12
clone_size: many
cdr3_nt: TGCAGCGTTGAAGAGGGGGGCACTGAAGCTTTCTTT
cdr3_aa: CSVEEGGTEAFF

d_call: TRBD1
j_call: TRBJ1-1
v_call: TRBV20-1
cdr3_length: 15
clone_size: NA
cdr3_nt: TGCAGTGCCCCCGTAGGGGGCAGGGGGATCACTGAAGCTTTCTTT
cdr3_aa: CSAPVGGRGITEAFF

d_call: NA
j_call: TRBJ1-2
v_call: TRBV6-1
cdr3_length: 12
clone_size: once
cdr3_nt: TGTGCCAGCAGTGATTGGACCTATGGCTACACCTTC
cdr3_aa: CASSDWTYGYTF

d_call: TRBD2
j_call: TRBJ2-3
v_call: TRBV5-1
cdr3_length: 15
clone_size: few
cdr3_nt: TGCGCCAGCAGCTTGGAAGTAGCGGGGCCGAATACGCAGTATTTT
cdr3_aa: CASSLEVAGPNTQYF

d_call: TRBD1
j_call: TRBJ2-7
v_call: TRBV5-1
cdr3_length: 14
clone_size: NA
cdr3_nt: TGCGCCAGCAGCCGAGACAGGGCAAACTACGAGCAGTACTTC
cdr3_aa: CASSRDRANYEQYF

d_call: NA
j_call: TRBJ1-2
v_call: TRBV5-4
cdr3_length: 15
clone_size: many
cdr3_nt: TGTGCCAGCAGCTTGGACAAGGTTCCGCTGTATGGCTACACCTTC
cdr3_aa: CASSLDKVPLYGYTF

d_call: NA
j_call: TRBJ2-3
v_call: TRBV3-1
cdr3_length: 16
clone_size: NA
cdr3_nt: TGTGCCAGCAGCCAAGAGTCCCCCGAAGCCACAGATACGCAGTATTTT
cdr3_aa: CASSQESPEATDTQYF

d_call: NA
j_call: TRBJ2-7
v_call: TRBV18
cdr3_length: 16
clone_size: few
cdr3_nt: TGTGCCAGCTCACCACCTTATTTCGGGGGAACCTACGAGCAGTACTTC
cdr3_aa: CASSPPYFGGTYEQYF

d_call: NA
j_call: TRBJ1-5
v_call: TRBV28
cdr3_length: 16
clone_size: once
cdr3_nt: TGTGCCAGCAGTTCTGTGCAATACAGGGCCGATCAGCCCCAGCATTTT
cdr3_aa: CASSSVQYRADQPQHF

d_call: NA
j_call: TRBJ2-1
v_call: TRBV9
cdr3_length: 13
clone_size: NA
cdr3_nt: TGTGCCGGCAGCGCCCCAGGGTCAGTGGAGCAGTTCTTC
cdr3_aa: CAGSAPGSVEQFF

d_call: TRBD1
j_call: TRBJ1-1
v_call: TRBV19
cdr3_length: 15
clone_size: NA
cdr3_nt: TGTGCCAGTAGTCCGGGACAGTCCGTCATTACTGAAGCTTTCTTT
cdr3_aa: CASSPGQSVITEAFF

d_call: NA
j_call: TRBJ2-1
v_call: TRBV2
cdr3_length: 14
clone_size: NA
cdr3_nt: TGTGCCAGCAGTGAATTCGGGTCCGAAACCGACCCGTTCTTC
cdr3_aa: CASSEFGSETDPFF

d_call: NA
j_call: TRBJ2-5
v_call: TRBV11-2
cdr3_length: 17
clone_size: NA
cdr3_nt: TGTGCCAGCAGCTTACGGCTCGGATTCCCGGCAGGGGAGACCCAGTACTTC
cdr3_aa: CASSLRLGFPAGETQYF

d_call: NA
j_call: TRBJ2-1
v_call: TRBV14
cdr3_length: 14
clone_size: NA
cdr3_nt: TGTGCCAGCAGCCAAGCAGGGTACTACGATGAGCAGTTCTTC
cdr3_aa: CASSQAGYYDEQFF

d_call: NA
j_call: TRBJ1-1
v_call: TRBV5-1
cdr3_length: 13
clone_size: NA
cdr3_nt: TGCGCCAGCAGCTTGGCCGAGTCCACTGAAGCTTTCTTT
cdr3_aa: CASSLAESTEAFF

d_call: NA
j_call: TRBJ1-2
v_call: TRBV20-1
cdr3_length: 13
clone_size: NA
cdr3_nt: TGCAGTGCTAGTGAACAGGGTACCTATGGCTACACCTTC
cdr3_aa: CSASEQGTYGYTF

d_call: NA
j_call: TRBJ2-5
v_call: TRBV20-1
cdr3_length: 14
clone_size: few
cdr3_nt: TGCAGTGCTAGAGCTAATCTAGGAAGGGAGACCCAGTACTTC
cdr3_aa: CSARANLGRETQYF

d_call: NA
j_call: TRBJ2-3
v_call: TRBV12-3/TRBV12-4
cdr3_length: 15
clone_size: few
cdr3_nt: TGTGCCAGCAGAACCCTCCGGACAGGCACAGATACGCAGTATTTT
cdr3_aa: CASRTLRTGTDTQYF

d_call: NA
j_call: TRBJ2-7
v_call: TRBV6-1
cdr3_length: 15
clone_size: NA
cdr3_nt: TGTGCCAGCAGTGAAGAAGGGAGATTGAACTCCGAGCAGTACTTC
cdr3_aa: CASSEEGRLNSEQYF

d_call: NA
j_call: TRBJ1-2
v_call: TRBV18
cdr3_length: 15
clone_size: NA
cdr3_nt: TGTGCCAGCTCACCAGGAGGGTCGCCTAACTATGGCTACACCTTC
cdr3_aa: CASSPGGSPNYGYTF

d_call: TRBD2
j_call: TRBJ2-5
v_call: TRBV29-1
cdr3_length: 16
clone_size: few
cdr3_nt: TGCAGCGTGGTCCAACTAGCGGGGGGGTCCCAAGAGACCCAGTACTTC
cdr3_aa: CSVVQLAGGSQETQYF

d_call: TRBD2
j_call: TRBJ2-1
v_call: TRBV25-1
cdr3_length: 13
clone_size: NA
cdr3_nt: TGTGCCAGCAGTGTACTAGCGTTAAATGAGCAGTTCTTC
cdr3_aa: CASSVLALNEQFF

d_call: NA
j_call: TRBJ2-6
v_call: TRBV6-4
cdr3_length: 17
clone_size: NA
cdr3_nt: TGTGCCAGCAGTGACTCGTATGACGGGTCTGGGGCCAACGTCCTGACTTTC
cdr3_aa: CASSDSYDGSGANVLTF

d_call: NA
j_call: TRBJ1-1
v_call: TRBV20-1
cdr3_length: 16
clone_size: NA
cdr3_nt: TGCAGTGCTAGAGTGGAGAGAGAGGCCATGAACACTGAAGCTTTCTTT
cdr3_aa: CSARVEREAMNTEAFF

d_call: NA
j_call: TRBJ2-5
v_call: TRBV5-1
cdr3_length: 13
clone_size: NA
cdr3_nt: TGCGCCAGCAGCTTGTACGGGCCTGAGACCCAGTACTTC
cdr3_aa: CASSLYGPETQYF

d_call: NA
j_call: TRBJ2-1
v_call: TRBV29-1
cdr3_length: 12
clone_size: many
cdr3_nt: TGCAGCTCTGCTGAGTTATACAATGAGCAGTTCTTC
cdr3_aa: CSSAELYNEQFF

d_call: NA
j_call: TRBJ2-5
v_call: TRBV10-3
cdr3_length: 15
clone_size: NA
cdr3_nt: TGTGCCATCAAAGATTGGGGGGGCCTACAAGAGACCCAGTACTTC
cdr3_aa: CAIKDWGGLQETQYF

d_call: NA
j_call: TRBJ2-1
v_call: TRBV29-1
cdr3_length: 23
clone_size: few
cdr3_nt: TGCAGCGTTGAGTTTTCTGTTTTACGTTCCCCGGGACATCTAGAACTTACAATGGGTGAGCAGTTCTTC
cdr3_aa: CSVEFSVLRSPGHLELTMGEQFF

d_call: NA
j_call: TRBJ2-1
v_call: TRBV6-5
cdr3_length: 15
clone_size: NA
cdr3_nt: TGTGCCAGCAGTTACGGGCCCCCGGGCCTCAATGAGCAGTTCTTC
cdr3_aa: CASSYGPPGLNEQFF

d_call: NA
j_call: TRBJ2-3
v_call: TRBV5-5
cdr3_length: 16
clone_size: NA
cdr3_nt: TGTGCCAGCAGCTTGGTCAGGGGAGGACGCACAGATACGCTGTATTTT
cdr3_aa: CASSLVRGGRTDTLYF

d_call: TRBD1
j_call: TRBJ2-7
v_call: TRBV3-1
cdr3_length: 17
clone_size: few
cdr3_nt: TGTGCCAGCAGCCAAGATCTGCACAGGGGGCTCGCCTACGAGCAGTACTTC
cdr3_aa: CASSQDLHRGLAYEQYF

d_call: NA
j_call: TRBJ1-1
v_call: TRBV29-1
cdr3_length: 11
clone_size: few
cdr3_nt: TGCATCTTCCGCGGAGGCACTGAAGCTTTCTTT
cdr3_aa: CIFRGGTEAFF

d_call: NA
j_call: TRBJ1-4
v_call: TRBV7-2
cdr3_length: 13
clone_size: many
cdr3_nt: TGTGCCAGCAGCGAACAGCCTAATGAAAAACTGTTTTTT
cdr3_aa: CASSEQPNEKLFF

d_call: NA
j_call: TRBJ2-7
v_call: TRBV18
cdr3_length: 15
clone_size: NA
cdr3_nt: TGTGCCAGCTCACCTTTGCCGTCAAGCTCCTACGAGCAGTACTTC
cdr3_aa: CASSPLPSSSYEQYF

d_call: TRBD1
j_call: TRBJ2-1
v_call: TRBV20-1
cdr3_length: 17
clone_size: few
cdr3_nt: TGCAGTGCTAGCCCCTTGGGGACAGGGCGGACGTACAATGAGCAGTTCTTC
cdr3_aa: CSASPLGTGRTYNEQFF